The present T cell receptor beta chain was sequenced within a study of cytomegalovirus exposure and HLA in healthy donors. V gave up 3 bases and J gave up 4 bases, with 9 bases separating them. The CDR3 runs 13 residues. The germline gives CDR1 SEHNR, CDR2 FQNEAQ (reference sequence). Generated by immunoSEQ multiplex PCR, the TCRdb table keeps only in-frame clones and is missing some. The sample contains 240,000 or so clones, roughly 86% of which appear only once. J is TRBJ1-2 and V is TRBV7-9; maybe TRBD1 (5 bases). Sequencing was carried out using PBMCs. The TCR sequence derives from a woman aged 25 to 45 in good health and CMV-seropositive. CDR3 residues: CASSLDKIYGYTF. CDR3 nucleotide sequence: TGTGCCAGCAGCTTGGACAAGATCTATGGCTACACCTTC.